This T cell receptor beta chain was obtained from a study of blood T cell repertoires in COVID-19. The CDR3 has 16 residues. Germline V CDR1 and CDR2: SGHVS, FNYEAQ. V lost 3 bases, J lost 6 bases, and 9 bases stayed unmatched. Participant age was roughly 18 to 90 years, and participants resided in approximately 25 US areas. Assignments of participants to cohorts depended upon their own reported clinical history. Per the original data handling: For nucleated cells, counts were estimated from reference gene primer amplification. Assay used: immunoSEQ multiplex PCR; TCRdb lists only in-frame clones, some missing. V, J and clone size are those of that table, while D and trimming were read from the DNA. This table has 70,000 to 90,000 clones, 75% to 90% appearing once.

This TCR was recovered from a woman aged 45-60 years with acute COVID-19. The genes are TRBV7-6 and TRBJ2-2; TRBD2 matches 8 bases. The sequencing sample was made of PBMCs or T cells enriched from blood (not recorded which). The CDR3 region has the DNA TGTGCCAGCAGCTTGGGCTCGGGGACTAGTGCCGGGGAGCTGTTTTTT. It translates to CASSLGSGTSAGELFF.